This T cell receptor beta chain was sequenced in a study of cytomegalovirus exposure and HLA in healthy donors (TCRdb year 2017). Background for the entire study: According to an earlier analysis of a few hundred of the donors, 200 million or so T cells yielded roughly 110 million unique TCR beta sequences and approximately 300 Gb of sequence data. Roughly 290 gigabases of sequencing data and tens of millions of unique TCR sequences made up an early release that covered under 750 HLA-typed donors. Of the approximately 400 genotyped donors, approximately 80% fell in the genetic ancestry cluster associated with self-reported Caucasian donors. The study was designed to test whether signatures of past pathogen exposure could be identified by cataloging public T cell receptors. Using immunosequencing, the study profiled T cell repertoires from roughly 650 subjects and related those repertoires to cytomegalovirus serostatus. A separate validation cohort of 90 to 150 different subjects was used in addition to the 666-subject first cohort. The study combined high-throughput TCR immunosequencing, statistical association of individual TCRs with disease status, and machine learning to predict cytomegalovirus infection status. A later analysis re-examined previously published TCR beta repertoires from roughly 720 donors and added high-resolution HLA genotyping to investigate patterns of TCR occurrence. The later analysis used no new phenotypic data to find candidate immune exposures, relying instead on TCR beta sequences and their occurrence across donors. An earlier analysis of 500 to 750 of the donors applied high-throughput TCR beta sequencing to assess whether each TCR beta V gene segment acted as functional or pseudogenic. Donor age, sex, ethnicity and CMV serostatus were collected together with the repertoire data. A later genetic analysis used genome-wide SNP genotypes for 398 of the 666 donors, treating that subset as a discovery cohort. Every repertoire in the discovery cohort had been generated on one and the same sequencing platform. Both class I and class II loci were covered by HLA typing, at four-digit resolution. Typing coverage varied by locus: roughly 629-630 donors for A, B, C, DRB1 and DQB1; roughly 520 for DQA1; about 570 for DPA1; more than 450 for DPB1. Five DR-DQ haplotypes were treated as single units for association and clustering because of strong linkage in the cohort. Across approximately 400 genotyped donors of the cohort, an average of about 200,000 unique TCR beta nucleotide sequences per donor were sequenced, and about a sixth of those sequences were non-productive.

The cohort consisted of more than 650 healthy bone marrow donors. At the time of sampling, every cohort member was nominally healthy, though immune exposures that went unrecorded were likely present. The donor tested CMV seronegative, placing the donor among the roughly 340 seronegative members of the cohort. Each donor provided a peripheral blood sample, and peripheral blood mononuclear cells were used for TCR beta sequencing. Genomic DNA extraction from the blood cell samples was performed with the Qiagen DNeasy Blood Extraction Kit. Libraries were prepared through the immunoSEQ multiplex PCR assay. The multiplex PCR relied on a mix of 60 forward primers for TCR Vbeta segments and 13 reverse primers for TCR Jbeta segments. Amplification of the CDR3 region of rearranged TCR beta genes was performed with a multiplex PCR assay on genomic DNA. The Illumina HiSeq System was used to sequence the amplified TCR beta libraries as 87-base-pair reads. In the paper's pipeline: A later analysis tallied around 80 million unique TCR beta chains across the 600 to 700 repertoires, and around 10 million of those chains were shared by two or more donors. A nearest-neighbor algorithm error-corrected the raw reads and collapsed the reads into unique sequences, merging closely related sequences to remove PCR and sequencing errors. Alignment of CDR3 sequences to IMGT reference sequences was used to assign V, D and J gene segments. For a sequence to be retained, a match of at least six nucleotides to both a V gene segment and a J gene segment was required. A rearrangement was called productive if the CDR3 had no stop codons and remained in frame with V and J, and every other rearrangement was called non-productive. CDR3 was defined by IMGT convention, running from the second conserved V-encoded cysteine to the conserved J-encoded phenylalanine. Sequences without an unambiguous match to a single V gene segment were excluded from the earlier analysis of several hundred of the donors. In an earlier analysis of 450 to 700 of the donors, V segments were called functional above 56.7% productive rearrangements and were called segregating when the between-donor standard deviation exceeded 5%. A statistical classification framework was built for diagnosing cytomegalovirus status from the catalog of TCR beta chain sequences. In a later analysis, V and J genes were assigned by comparing TCR nucleotide sequences against IMGT/GENE-DB human TR gene sequences. The TCRdist pipeline was used in a later analysis to assign CDR3 sequences and most-parsimonious VDJ recombination scenarios. In a later analysis, each TCR beta chain was defined by its CDR3 amino acid sequence together with its V-gene family, and reads without a unique V-gene family were excluded. As a way to deal with suspected cross-contamination and a sequencing artifact, a later analysis dropped 592 nucleotide sequences that were highly shared and had low generation probability. In a later analysis, a clonal expansion index was calculated for each public chain from normalized within-repertoire ranks of inferred template counts. Generation probabilities in a later analysis came from a VDJ recombination model fitted to out-of-frame rearrangements, and those results were checked against IGoR. Hypergeometric tests were used in a later analysis to score TCR-TCR, TCR-HLA and TCR-CMV co-occurrence, with a repertoire-size bias correction applied to the TCR pairs. False discovery rates were estimated in a later analysis by permuting HLA or CMV assignments 20 times. In a later analysis, co-occurring TCRs were grouped with DBSCAN, and TCRdist sequence similarity was added when clustering was performed within HLA-allele-positive subsets. For co-occurrence clustering, repertoires with fewer than 30,000 or more than 120,000 public chains were excluded, along with 4 to 6 repertoires with anomalous nucleotide sharing. The clones in this table, taken by TCRdb from immuneACCESS, are in-frame only. Not every clone is retained; where verified, under half of the shortfall comes from an unresolved V gene, and the cause of the rest is unknown. V and J calls and clone size come straight from that table; D and trimming were deduced from the DNA. This sample has about 140,000 clones in its table, and about four fifths of those were observed once. The top ten hold more than 3% of the sample.

Beyond this particular receptor, the publication reports: The presence/absence analyses assumed that sequencing depth was roughly uniform across donors, and that assumption may not be true. Because HLA typing was missing for some donors at each locus, association tests included only the typed subset. In both the original and validation cohorts, the classifier was reported to diagnose cytomegalovirus status with high specificity and sensitivity. Broadly in line with IMGT annotations, most TCR beta V segments showed up in productive rearrangements about 87% or about 30% of the time in an earlier analysis of several hundred of the donors. Because the 87-base-pair reads could not distinguish some IMGT-functional V segments, including TRBV6-2 and TRBV6-3, those segments were excluded. Three of the identified cytomegalovirus-associated TCR beta chains were confirmed in vitro to be specific for cytomegalovirus antigens. Because counts were too low, around 18 rarely observed V segments, including chromosome 9 orphons, were left out of the earlier analysis of approximately 580 of the donors. In a later analysis, HLA-associated TCR beta chains showed more clonal expansion and lower generation probabilities than non-associated chains that were equally common. A later analysis found that most CMV-associated TCR beta chains appeared HLA-restricted, with HLA associations seemingly driven largely by CMV exposure. An association between a missense DCLRE1C variant and V-gene and J-gene trimming of TCR beta chains was found in a later genetic analysis and replicated in an independent cohort. Most TCR sequences were seen in very few donors, while some public TCRs were found in many individuals. Correlated functional status among segregating V segments might reflect linkage disequilibrium, but an unknown experimental factor could not be ruled out. CMV serostatus was the only immune exposure information available for the cohort. A later analysis associated approximately 17,000 TCR beta sequences with specific HLA alleles at a false discovery rate of 0.05. A cluster of highly shared sequence variants was judged likely to represent a technical artifact of the sequencing pipeline. Compared with the approximately 720-donor mean, donors in an Asian-associated ancestry cluster had fewer N-insertions in productive TCRs, according to a later genetic analysis. A further reported finding was that TCR beta sequences accurately predicted the HLA-A and HLA-B alleles for most subjects in the first cohort. When HLA alleles, especially DR and DQ, strongly co-occurred, attributing TCR associations to individual alleles was difficult. The study gave a list of under 200 TCR beta chains associated with cytomegalovirus. In a later analysis, TCR association rates were found to vary across HLA loci, with the most associated TCRs seen for DRB1 alleles and the fewest for HLA-C alleles. The authors suggested that the approach could potentially be generalized to other disease states and immunological phenotypes. In this cohort, only TCR beta chains were sequenced, and detectable features were limited by the absence of alpha or paired-chain data. Several of the top co-occurrence clusters appeared to be linked to parvovirus B19, influenza, CMV and Epstein-Barr virus, according to a later analysis.

Of note for this clone: What this receptor recognizes is not known. No much larger clone exists at a distance of one base, and base qualities are not known.

V loses 0 bases, J loses 1 base, and the germline ends lie 9 bases apart. From cysteine to phenylalanine, the CDR3 is 16 amino acids long. Only the CDR3 DNA is retained, 48 bases long and in frame from the first base. CDR1 and CDR2, looked up from the germline V gene, are KGHSH and LQKENI. The sequenced sample consisted of PBMCs. This receptor was taken from a female donor in good health and CMV-seronegative. In this chain, TRBV18 is recombined with TRBJ2-2; matching of 6 bases hints at TRBD1 as the D gene. The DNA is as follows: TGTGCCAGCTCACCACCCTTACAGGGGAACACCGGGGAGCTGTTTTTT. It specifies CASSPPLQGNTGELFF.